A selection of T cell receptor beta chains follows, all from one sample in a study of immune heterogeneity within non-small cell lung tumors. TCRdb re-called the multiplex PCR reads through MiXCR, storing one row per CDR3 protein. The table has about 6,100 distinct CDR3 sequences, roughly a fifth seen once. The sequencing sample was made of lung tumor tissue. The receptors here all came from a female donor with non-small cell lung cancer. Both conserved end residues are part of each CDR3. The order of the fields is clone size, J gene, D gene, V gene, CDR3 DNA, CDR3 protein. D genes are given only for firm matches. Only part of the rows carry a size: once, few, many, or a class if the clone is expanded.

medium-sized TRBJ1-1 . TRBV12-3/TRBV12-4 TGTGCCAGCAGTTTGGGACAGAACACTGAAGCTTTCTTT CASSLGQNTEAFF
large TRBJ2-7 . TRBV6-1 TGTGCCAGCAGTGAAGTTATGGGGTTATACGAGCAGTACTTC CASSEVMGLYEQYF
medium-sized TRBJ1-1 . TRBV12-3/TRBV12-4 TGTGCCAGCACCTGGGAGTTTGGGGTGAACACTGAAGCTTTCTTT CASTWEFGVNTEAFF
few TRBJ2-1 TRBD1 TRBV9 TGTGCCAGCAGCGAGCGGACAGGGGGGAATGAGCAGTTCTTC CASSERTGGNEQFF
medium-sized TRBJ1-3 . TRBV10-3 TGTGCCATCAGGCCGGACGGCCCGCTCTTAGGAAACACCATATATTTT CAIRPDGPLLGNTIYF
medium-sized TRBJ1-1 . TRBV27 TGTGCCAGCAACTCCGCCCCGGGGAAGCAGAACACTGAAGCTTTCTTT CASNSAPGKQNTEAFF
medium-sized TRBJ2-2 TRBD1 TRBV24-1 TGTGCCACCAGTGATCCGCATGGGACAGCAAACACCGGGGAGCTGTTTTTT CATSDPHGTANTGELFF
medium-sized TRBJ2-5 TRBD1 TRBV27 TGTGCCAGCAGTTTTTTGGGACAGGATCAAGAGACCCAGTACTTC CASSFLGQDQETQYF
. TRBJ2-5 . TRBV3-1 TGTGCCAGCAGCCAAGACCAAGAGACCCAGCACTTC CASSQDQETQHF
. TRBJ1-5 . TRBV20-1 TGCAGTTCTAGCCCAGGGTTGAGCAATCAGCCCCAGCATTTT CSSSPGLSNQPQHF
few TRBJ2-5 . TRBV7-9 TGTGCCAGCAGCCCCCCAGGTATGGGGTCGGAGACCCAGTACTTC CASSPPGMGSETQYF
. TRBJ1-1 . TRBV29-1 TGCAGCGTTGAAGAGGGGGCGCGGGATGAAGCTTTCTTT CSVEEGARDEAFF
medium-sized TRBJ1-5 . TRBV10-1 TGCGCCAGCGGAACCGACAGGAATCAGCCCCAGCATTTT CASGTDRNQPQHF
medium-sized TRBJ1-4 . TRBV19 TGTGCCAGTAGCCTTGGCGGCGGGCCGCCAAAACTGTTTTTT CASSLGGGPPKLFF
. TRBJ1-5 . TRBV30 TGTGCCTGGAGTGCACAGGGTGTCGGTCAGCCCCAGCATTTT CAWSAQGVGQPQHF
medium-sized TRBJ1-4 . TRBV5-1 TGCGCCAGCAGCTTGGAAGTGGTAACTAGGCGCAAACTGTTTTTT CASSLEVVTRRKLFF
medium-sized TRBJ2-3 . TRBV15 TGTGCCACCAGCAGATTGAGGGGGGGGGATACGCAGTATTTT CATSRLRGGDTQYF
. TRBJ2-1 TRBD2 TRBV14 TGTGCCAGCAGCCAAAGGCCCCGACTAGCGGGAGTCTATGAGCAGTTCTTC CASSQRPRLAGVYEQFF
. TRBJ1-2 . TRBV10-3 TGTGCCATCAGGGAGGGGGAGGTGGCTAACTATGGCTACACCTTC CAIREGEVANYGYTF
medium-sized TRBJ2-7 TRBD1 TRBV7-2 TGTGCCAGCAGCTTAGGGACAGGGGTCTACGAGCAGTACTTC CASSLGTGVYEQYF
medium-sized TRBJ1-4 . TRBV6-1 TGTGCCAGCAGTCCAATGGGTGTGGGCAGTCAGAAGGAAAAACTGTTTTTT CASSPMGVGSQKEKLFF
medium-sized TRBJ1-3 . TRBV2 TGTGCCAGCAGTGTTCAGACTGGAAACACCATATATTTT CASSVQTGNTIYF
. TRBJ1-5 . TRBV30 TGTGCCTGGAGTCCAACCCGAGGGTTTAGCAATCATCCCCAGCATTTT CAWSPTRGFSNHPQHF
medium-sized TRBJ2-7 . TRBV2 TGTGCCAGCATCGAGGGGGAGTACGAGCAGTACTTC CASIEGEYEQYF
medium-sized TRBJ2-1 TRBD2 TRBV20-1 TGCTCGGGGGGGAGCTCCTACAATGAGCAGTTCTTC CSGGSSYNEQFF
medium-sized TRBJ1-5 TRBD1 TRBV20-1 TGCAGTGCTAGCGAGAACAGGGGGCTTCAGCCCCAGCATTTT CSASENRGLQPQHF
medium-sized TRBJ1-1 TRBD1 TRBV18 TGTGCCAGCTCACCACCGACAGGGCCTGAAGCTTTCTTT CASSPPTGPEAFF
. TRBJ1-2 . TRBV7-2 TGTGCCAGCAGCCGGCCCCAGACCTATGGCTACACCTTC CASSRPQTYGYTF
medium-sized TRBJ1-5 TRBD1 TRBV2 TGTGCCAGCGATTCCGGGACAGGGGGCGGGCAGCCCCAGCATTTT CASDSGTGGGQPQHF
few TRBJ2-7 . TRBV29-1 TGCAGCGCCTCTAGTACAGGGCGCTACGAGCAGTACTTC CSASSTGRYEQYF
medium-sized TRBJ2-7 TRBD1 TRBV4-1 TGCGCCAGCAGCCAAGTTCCGGGACAGGGATACTACGAGCAGTACTTC CASSQVPGQGYYEQYF
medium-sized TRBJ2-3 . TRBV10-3 TGTGCCATCAGTGACGTGGACGGCACAGATACGCAGTATTTT CAISDVDGTDTQYF
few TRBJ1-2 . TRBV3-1 TGTGCCAGCAGCCAAGAGAATAGGATTCACTATGGCTACACCTTC CASSQENRIHYGYTF
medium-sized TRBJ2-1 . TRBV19 TGTGCCAGTAGTATATCGGGGAGTGCCCCCAATGAGCAGTTCTTC CASSISGSAPNEQFF
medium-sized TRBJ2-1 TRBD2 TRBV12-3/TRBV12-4 TGTGCCAGCAGTTTCGGCGGGAGCTCCTACAATGAGCAGTTCTTC CASSFGGSSYNEQFF
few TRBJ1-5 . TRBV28 TGTGCCAGCAGTTTAAGGCTCCAGCCCCAGCATTTT CASSLRLQPQHF
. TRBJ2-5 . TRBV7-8 TGTGCCAGCATCCGCATTAGGGTTCGACAAGAGACCCAGTACTTC CASIRIRVRQETQYF
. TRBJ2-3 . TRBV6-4 TGTGCCAGCAGTGACTCCACGGAGACAGATACGCAGTATTTT CASSDSTETDTQYF
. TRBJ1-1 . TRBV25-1 TGTGCCAGCAGTGGACCGTTTCCCACTGAAGCTTTCTTT CASSGPFPTEAFF
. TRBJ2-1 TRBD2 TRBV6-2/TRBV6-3 TGTGCCAGCAGTTACCTCGCCCCGGGACTAGCGTATAATGAGCAGTTCTTC CASSYLAPGLAYNEQFF
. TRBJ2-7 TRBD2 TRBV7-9 TGTGCCACTCAATGGACTAGCCCCTACGAGCAGTACTTC CATQWTSPYEQYF
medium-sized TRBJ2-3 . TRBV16 TGTGCCAGCAGAAACACAGATACGCAGTATTTT CASRNTDTQYF
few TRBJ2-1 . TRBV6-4 TGTGCCAGCAGTGAAGGGAGTAATGAGCAGTTCTTC CASSEGSNEQFF
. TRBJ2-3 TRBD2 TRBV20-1 TGCAGTGCTCTGGCTAGCGGGAGGGCCACAGATACGCAGTATTTT CSALASGRATDTQYF